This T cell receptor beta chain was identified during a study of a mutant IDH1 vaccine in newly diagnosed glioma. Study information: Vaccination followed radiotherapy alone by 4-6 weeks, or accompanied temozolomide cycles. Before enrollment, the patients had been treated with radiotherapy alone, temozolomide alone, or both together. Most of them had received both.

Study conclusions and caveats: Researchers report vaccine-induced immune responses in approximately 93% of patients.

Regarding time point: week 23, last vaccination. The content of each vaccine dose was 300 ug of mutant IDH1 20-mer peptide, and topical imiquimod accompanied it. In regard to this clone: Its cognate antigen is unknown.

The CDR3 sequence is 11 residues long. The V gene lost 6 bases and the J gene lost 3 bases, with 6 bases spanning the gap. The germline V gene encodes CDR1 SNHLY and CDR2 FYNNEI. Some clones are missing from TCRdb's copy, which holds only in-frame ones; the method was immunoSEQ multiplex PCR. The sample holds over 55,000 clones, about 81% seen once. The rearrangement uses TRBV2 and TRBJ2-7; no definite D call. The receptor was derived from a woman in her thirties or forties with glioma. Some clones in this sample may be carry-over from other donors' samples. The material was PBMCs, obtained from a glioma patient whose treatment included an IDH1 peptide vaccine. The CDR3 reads CASRRNYEQYF. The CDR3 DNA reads TGTGCCAGCAGGAGGAACTACGAGCAGTACTTC. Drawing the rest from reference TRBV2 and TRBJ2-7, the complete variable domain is EPEVTQTPSHQVTQMGQEVILRCVPISNHLYFYWYRQILGQKVEFLVSFYNNEISEKSEIFDDQFSVERPDGSNFTLKIRSTKLEDSAMYFCASRRNYEQYFGPGTRLTVT.